Listed below are T cell receptor beta chains from one sample, sequenced in a study of blood T cell repertoires in COVID-19. Assay used: immunoSEQ multiplex PCR; TCRdb lists only in-frame clones, some missing. The table lists around 40,000 clones, about 91% of them singletons, with 4.5% to 7% in the top ten. The material sequenced was peripheral blood. These receptors were taken from an elderly woman with acute or convalescent COVID-19. Each CDR3 is given with its conserved first and last residue. A D gene is named only where the DNA matches it firmly. Rows may omit the clone size; those that give it use once, few, many or a size class.

. TRBJ2-7 TRBD1 15 TRBV27 CASSSWDRRSYEQYF TGTGCCAGCAGTTCCTGGGACAGGCGGTCCTACGAGCAGTACTTC
. TRBJ1-2 . 13 TRBV7-8 CASSLRGNYGYTF TGTGCCAGCAGCTTACGGGGAAACTATGGCTACACCTTC
. TRBJ2-2 TRBD1 18 TRBV11-2 CASSLSQGQGLNTGELFF TGTGCCAGCAGCTTATCCCAGGGACAGGGCTTGAACACCGGGGAGCTGTTTTTT
. TRBJ1-1 TRBD1 13 TRBV19 CASSIGQGALAFF TGTGCCAGTAGTATAGGACAGGGCGCCCTAGCTTTCTTT
. TRBJ1-2 TRBD1 14 TRBV5-1 CASSSGQGSDGYTF TGCGCCAGCAGCTCGGGACAGGGTTCGGATGGCTACACCTTC
. TRBJ1-2 TRBD1 14 TRBV5-4 CASSSSGGLYGYTF TGTGCCAGCAGCAGCTCAGGGGGCCTCTATGGCTACACCTTC
. TRBJ2-3 . 14 TRBV5-4 CASSHTGTLDTQYF TGTGCCAGCAGCCACACAGGGACGTTAGATACGCAGTATTTT
. TRBJ2-3 . 15 TRBV18 CASSSGGGRADTQYF TGTGCCAGCTCATCGGGGGGCGGGCGAGCAGATACGCAGTATTTT
. TRBJ1-2 . 14 TRBV6-4 CASSPDRSIGGYTF TGTGCCAGCAGTCCGGACAGATCGATCGGTGGCTACACCTTC
. TRBJ2-2 . 14 TRBV3-1/TRBV3-2 CASSQVRNTGELFF TGTGCCAGCAGCCAAGTGCGGAACACCGGGGAGCTGTTTTTT
. TRBJ1-6 TRBD1 15 TRBV6-4 CASSMTDRGTSPLHF TGTGCCAGCAGTATGACGGACAGGGGTACTTCACCCCTCCACTTT
. TRBJ1-1 . 13 TRBV5-1 CASSGGRNTEAFF TGCGCCAGCAGCGGAGGACGGAACACTGAAGCTTTCTTT
. TRBJ1-3 TRBD1 17 TRBV30 CAWSPWGQGGSGNTIYF TGTGCCTGGAGTCCATGGGGACAGGGGGGATCTGGAAACACCATATATTTT
. TRBJ2-5 TRBD1 15 TRBV2 CASRTGGAQGETQYF TGTGCCAGCAGGACAGGGGGCGCTCAGGGAGAGACCCAGTACTTC
. TRBJ1-5 . 16 TRBV25-1 CASSGSGRGSGEPQHF TGTGCCAGCAGCGGGAGCGGGAGGGGCTCAGGAGAGCCCCAGCATTTT
once TRBJ1-2 TRBD1 13 TRBV5-1 CASSDGTVSGYTF TGCGCCAGCAGCGACGGGACAGTCTCTGGCTACACCTTC
. TRBJ1-6 TRBD1 15 TRBV27 CASSSGTENNSPLHF TGTGCCAGCAGTTCCGGGACAGAAAATAATTCACCCCTCCACTTT
. TRBJ1-3 . 15 TRBV25-1 CASSEGQFSGNTIYF TGTGCCAGCAGTGAAGGACAATTCTCTGGAAACACCATATATTTT
. TRBJ1-5 . 12 TRBV2 CASSELVLAQHF TGTGCCAGCAGTGAACTGGTTTTAGCCCAGCATTTT
. TRBJ2-5 . 14 TRBV4-3 CASSRGTSQETQYF TGCGCCAGCAGCCGAGGGACTTCTCAAGAGACCCAGTACTTC
. TRBJ1-2 . 14 TRBV9 CASSKMSRVNGYTF TGTGCCAGCAGTAAAATGTCCAGGGTCAATGGCTACACCTTC
few TRBJ2-7 TRBD1 15 TRBV7-9 CASSPKTRQGNEQYF TGTGCCAGCAGCCCGAAAACTAGACAGGGGAACGAGCAGTACTTC
. TRBJ2-3 . 15 TRBV11-2 CASSLVGGLKDTQYF TGTGCCAGCAGCTTAGTCGGGGGGCTGAAAGATACGCAGTATTTT
. TRBJ2-1 . 12 TRBV25-1 CASSESTVEQFF TGTGCCAGCAGTGAATCAACGGTTGAGCAGTTCTTC
. TRBJ1-4 TRBD1 13 TRBV5-1 CASSGQGFEKLFF TGCGCCAGCAGCGGACAGGGGTTTGAAAAACTGTTTTTT
. TRBJ2-7 . 14 TRBV7-2 CASSSQTSTYEQYF TGTGCCAGCAGCTCCCAGACTAGTACCTACGAGCAGTACTTC
once TRBJ1-4 . 13 TRBV5-1 CASSLDSNEKLFF TGCGCCAGCAGCTTGGATAGTAATGAAAAACTGTTTTTT
. TRBJ1-1 . 15 TRBV5-1 CASSLGGKGGTEAFF TGCGCCAGCAGTCTGGGGGGAAAGGGTGGCACTGAAGCTTTCTTT
. TRBJ2-2 . 14 TRBV6-5 CASHLLLNTGELFF TGTGCCAGCCATTTACTCCTGAACACCGGGGAGCTGTTTTTT
few TRBJ2-3 . 12 TRBV29-1 CSVEDRGDTQYF TGCAGCGTTGAAGATCGGGGGGATACGCAGTATTTT
. TRBJ1-3 TRBD1 15 TRBV7-9 CASSLTGVGGNTIYF TGTGCCAGCAGCTTGACAGGGGTCGGTGGAAACACCATATATTTT
. TRBJ1-1 . 15 TRBV4-3 CASSQDGRVNTEAFF TGCGCCAGCAGCCAAGATGGCAGGGTGAACACTGAAGCTTTCTTT
. TRBJ2-7 TRBD1 14 TRBV18 CASSPGTGGGEQYF TGTGCCAGCTCACCGGGGACAGGGGGCGGTGAGCAGTACTTC
. TRBJ2-5 TRBD2 17 TRBV7-8 CASSLTSGGGPQETQYF TGTGCCAGCAGCCTGACTAGCGGGGGGGGCCCCCAAGAGACCCAGTACTTC
. TRBJ1-5 TRBD1 15 TRBV6-4 CASSEGQKGNQPQHF TGTGCCAGCAGTGAGGGACAGAAGGGCAATCAGCCCCAGCATTTT
. TRBJ1-1 . 14 TRBV7-2 CASSPGPVNTEAFF TGTGCCAGCAGCCCAGGGCCGGTGAACACTGAAGCTTTCTTT
. TRBJ2-7 TRBD2 15 TRBV6-5 CASSYVGGDLREQYF TGTGCCAGCAGTTACGTCGGGGGGGACCTACGAGAGCAGTACTTC
. TRBJ1-5 TRBD1 15 TRBV6-5 CASSYSGTGDQPQHF TGTGCCAGCAGTTACTCCGGGACAGGGGATCAGCCCCAGCATTTT
. TRBJ2-7 TRBD1 13 TRBV7-2 CASSKTGGDEQYF TGTGCCAGCAGCAAGACAGGGGGCGACGAGCAGTACTTC
. TRBJ1-5 . 15 TRBV27 CASSPTLYSNQPQHF TGTGCCAGCAGTCCTACCCTGTATAGCAATCAGCCCCAGCATTTT
. TRBJ1-2 TRBD1 16 TRBV30 CAWSVPGSRGRYGYTF TGTGCCTGGAGTGTACCCGGCAGCAGGGGGCGGTATGGCTACACCTTC
. TRBJ2-3 TRBD1 15 TRBV9 CASSERTGSIDTQYF TGTGCCAGCAGCGAGCGGACAGGGAGTATAGATACGCAGTATTTT
. TRBJ1-1 . 15 TRBV7-9 CASSLVTGLDTEAFF TGTGCCAGCAGCTTAGTTACAGGGCTGGACACTGAAGCTTTCTTT
. TRBJ1-5 . 15 TRBV11-2 CASSLRDTQGKPQHF TGTGCCAGCAGCTTAAGGGACACCCAAGGCAAGCCCCAGCATTTT
. TRBJ2-1 TRBD1 16 TRBV19 CASRSAGTGGWNEQFF TGTGCCAGTAGGAGTGCCGGGACAGGGGGGTGGAATGAGCAGTTCTTC
. TRBJ2-7 TRBD1 13 TRBV10-2 CASSEGTAYEQYF TGCGCCAGCAGTGAAGGGACAGCCTACGAGCAGTACTTC
. TRBJ2-2 TRBD1 15 TRBV10-3 CAITPGGAGNGELFF TGTGCCATCACCCCAGGGGGCGCGGGAAACGGGGAGCTGTTTTTT
. TRBJ1-2 . 13 TRBV28 CASTRTANYGYTF TGTGCCAGCACTCGGACAGCCAACTATGGCTACACCTTC
. TRBJ2-1 TRBD2 15 TRBV5-1 CASSLFGGAYYEQFF TGCGCCAGCAGCTTGTTCGGGGGGGCCTACTATGAGCAGTTCTTC
. TRBJ2-7 . 15 TRBV13 CASSLGGDRAYEQYF TGTGCCAGCAGCTTAGGAGGGGATAGGGCCTACGAGCAGTACTTC
. TRBJ1-1 . 16 TRBV4-1 CASSQDRVRFWAEAFF TGCGCCAGCAGCCAAGACAGGGTTAGGTTCTGGGCTGAAGCTTTCTTT
. TRBJ1-4 . 17 TRBV7-2 CASSLALGPGKNEKLFF TGTGCCAGCAGCTTAGCGCTGGGGCCAGGAAAGAATGAAAAACTGTTTTTT
. TRBJ1-2 . 14 TRBV5-1 CASSFTGRVDGYTF TGCGCCAGCAGCTTTACAGGGAGGGTTGATGGCTACACCTTC
few TRBJ2-5 TRBD1 13 TRBV7-3 CASSQGAGETQYF TGTGCCAGCAGCCAGGGGGCCGGGGAGACCCAGTACTTC
. TRBJ1-4 TRBD1 17 TRBV2 CASSEPLLTGRGEKLFF TGTGCCAGCAGTGAACCCCTTCTGACAGGGCGTGGGGAAAAACTGTTTTTT
. TRBJ1-2 . 13 TRBV11-2 CASSKDSNYGYTF TGTGCCAGCAGCAAGGACAGCAACTATGGCTACACCTTC
. TRBJ2-1 TRBD2 13 TRBV5-1 CASSLRSGGAPFF TGCGCCAGCAGCTTAAGAAGCGGGGGGGCCCCGTTCTTC
. TRBJ1-6 TRBD1 14 TRBV5-1 CASGLRDSTSPLHF TGCGCCAGCGGTCTCCGGGACAGCACTTCACCCCTCCACTTT
. TRBJ1-3 TRBD1 15 TRBV7-8 CASSLQGASGNTIYF TGTGCCAGCAGCCTTCAGGGGGCGTCTGGAAACACCATATATTTT